This TCR beta chain was captured in a study of cytomegalovirus exposure and HLA in healthy donors. Comments on this clone: What it binds is unknown. Other DNA sequences of this sample code for an identical CDR3.

Primers included in the PCR were 60 Vbeta and 13 Jbeta primers. Data came from immunoSEQ multiplex PCR; TCRdb stores just in-frame clones and leaves some out. The table lists 150,000 or so clones, 65% to 85% of them singletons. Per germline, CDR1 SGHRS and CDR2 YFSETQ. The CDR3 is made up of 14 amino acids. V was pared by 0 bases and J by 4 bases, with 10 bases between. Regarding the study as a whole: Cytomegalovirus association was listed for 164 TCR beta chains.

The chain uses TRBV5-1 and TRBJ1-2; D possibly corresponds to TRBD1 (5 bases). This clonotype originated in a man between 50 and 59 years old in good health and CMV-seronegative. Sequenced sample: PBMCs. For the CDR3, the DNA is TGCGCCAGCAGCTTGGGGCAGGGTAGCTATGGCTACACCTTC. Its translation: CASSLGQGSYGYTF.